The clone carrying this T cell receptor beta chain was observed a few times. Its antigen is as yet unknown. This record comes from a study of T cells in Graves' hyperthyroidism and ophthalmopathy. Study results and caveats: The authors' 13 V-J model separated ophthalmopathy from stable hyperthyroidism. The model anticipated ophthalmopathy a median about 7 months pre-onset.

Reasons for excluding patients were uncontrolled infection, other autoimmune disease, pregnancy or lactation. The ends were cut back, 4 bases at V and 5 bases at J, with 8 bases in the middle. Germline V gene data show CDR1 as SQVTM and CDR2 as ANQGSEA. This CDR3 has 11 residues. What was amplified from RNA transcripts were TCR beta CDR3 regions. First-round RT-PCR of the TCR CDR3 relied on the HTBI primer set. TCRdb re-called the multiplex PCR reads with MiXCR, one entry per CDR3 protein. Among about 710,000 distinct CDR3 sequences, approximately 16% were seen once, and the ten largest hold approximately 8.4%.

The chain couples TRBV29-1 to TRBJ2-5; D call uncertain. The clonotype comes from a man aged 18 to 30 with Graves' hyperthyroidism. Input material: blood. For the CDR3, the DNA is TGCAGCGTTGGACCCCGGGAGACCCAGTACTTC. It is translated as CSVGPRETQYF.